The text below deals with one T cell receptor (beta chain). The antigen is not known. PCR used 60 Vbeta primers and 13 Jbeta primers. Here immunoSEQ multiplex PCR was the method, and the copy in TCRdb shows in-frame clones only, minus some. The sample comprises roughly 170,000 clones, around 80% of which are singletons, and approximately 0.78% rests with the top ten. This entry belongs to a study of cytomegalovirus exposure and HLA in healthy donors. Each of the donors was a healthy bone marrow donor. The germline CDR1 and CDR2 sequences are MDHEN and SYDVKM. Trimming took off 7 bases at V and 1 base at J, with 17 bases between the two ends. The CDR3 contains 15 residues. General study findings and limits: By a later analysis, the bulk of CMV-associated TCR beta chains appeared HLA-restricted.

Specimen: PBMCs. This receptor was identified in a woman aged 18-29 years in good health and CMV-seronegative. This chain connects TRBV28 to TRBJ2-7; tentative D call: TRBD1 (6 bases). The CDR3 sequence is CASNSPQGISYEQYF. CDR3 bases: TGTGCCAGCAATAGCCCACAGGGAATATCCTACGAGCAGTACTTC.